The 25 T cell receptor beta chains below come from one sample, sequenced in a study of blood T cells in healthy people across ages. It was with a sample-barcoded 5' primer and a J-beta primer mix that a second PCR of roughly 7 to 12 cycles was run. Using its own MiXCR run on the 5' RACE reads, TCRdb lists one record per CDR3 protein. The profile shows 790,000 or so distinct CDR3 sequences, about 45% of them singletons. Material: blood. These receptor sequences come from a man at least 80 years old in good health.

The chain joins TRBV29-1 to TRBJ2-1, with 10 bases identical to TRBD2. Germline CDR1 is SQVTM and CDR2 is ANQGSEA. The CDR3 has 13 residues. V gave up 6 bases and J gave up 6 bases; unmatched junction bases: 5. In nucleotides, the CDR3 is TGCAGCGTCGCCGGGACTAGCGCCAATGAGCAGTTCTTC. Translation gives CSVAGTSANEQFF.

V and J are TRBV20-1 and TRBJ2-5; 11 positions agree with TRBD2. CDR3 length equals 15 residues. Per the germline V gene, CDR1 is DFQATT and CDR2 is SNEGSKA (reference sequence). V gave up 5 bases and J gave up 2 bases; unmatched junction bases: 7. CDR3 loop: CSACSTSGSQETQYF. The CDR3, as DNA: TGCAGTGCTTGTTCAACTAGCGGGAGTCAAGAGACCCAGTACTTC.

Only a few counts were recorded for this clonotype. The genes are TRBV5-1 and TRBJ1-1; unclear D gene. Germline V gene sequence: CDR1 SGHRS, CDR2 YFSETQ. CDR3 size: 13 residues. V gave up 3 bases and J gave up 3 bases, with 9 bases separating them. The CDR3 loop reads CASSWASDTEAFF. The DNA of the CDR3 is TGCGCCAGCAGCTGGGCGTCCGACACTGAAGCTTTCTTT. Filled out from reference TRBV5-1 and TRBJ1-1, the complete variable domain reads KAGVTQTPRYLIKTRGQQVTLSCSPISGHRSVSWYQQTPGQGLQFLFEYFSETQRNKGNFPGRFSGRQFSNSRSEMNVSTLELGDSALYLCASSWASDTEAFFGQGTRLTVV.

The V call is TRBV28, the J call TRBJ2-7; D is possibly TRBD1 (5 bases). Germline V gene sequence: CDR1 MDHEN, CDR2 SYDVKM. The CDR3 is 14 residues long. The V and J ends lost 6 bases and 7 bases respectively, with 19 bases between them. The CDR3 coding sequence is TGTGCCAGCAGCTCACAGGCTTTGTCGTGGGAGCAGTACTTC. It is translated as CASSSQALSWEQYF.

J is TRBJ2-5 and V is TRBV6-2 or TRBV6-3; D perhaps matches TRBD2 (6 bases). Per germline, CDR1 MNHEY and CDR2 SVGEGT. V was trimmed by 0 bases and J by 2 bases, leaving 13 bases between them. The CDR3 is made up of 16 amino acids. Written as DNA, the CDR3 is TGTGCCAGCAGTTACTCGATAGGTAGCGGTCAAGAGACCCAGTACTTC. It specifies CASSYSIGSGQETQYF.

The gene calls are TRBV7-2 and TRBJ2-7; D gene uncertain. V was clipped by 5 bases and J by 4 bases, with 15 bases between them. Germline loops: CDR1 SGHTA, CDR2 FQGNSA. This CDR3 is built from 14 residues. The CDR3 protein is CASSPRANKYEQYF. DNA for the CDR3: TGTGCCAGCAGCCCCCGGGCTAATAAGTACGAGCAGTACTTC. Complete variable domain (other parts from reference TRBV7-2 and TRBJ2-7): GAGVSQSPSNKVTEKGKDVELRCDPISGHTALYWYRQSLGQGLEFLIYFQGNSAPDKSGLPSDRFSAERTGGSVSTLTIQRTQQEDSAVYLCASSPRANKYEQYFGPGTRLTVT.

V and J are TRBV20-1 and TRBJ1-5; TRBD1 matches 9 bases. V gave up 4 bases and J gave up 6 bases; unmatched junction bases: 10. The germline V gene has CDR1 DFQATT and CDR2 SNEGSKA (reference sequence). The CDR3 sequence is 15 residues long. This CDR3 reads CSAKGRDRVAQPQHF. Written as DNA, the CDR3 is TGCAGTGCTAAAGGCCGGGACAGGGTGGCTCAGCCCCAGCATTTT.

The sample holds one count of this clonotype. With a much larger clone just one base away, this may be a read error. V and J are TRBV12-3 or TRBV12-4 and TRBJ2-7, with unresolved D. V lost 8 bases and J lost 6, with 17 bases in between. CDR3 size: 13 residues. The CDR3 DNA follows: TGTGCCAGCGCCAGGCCTGGTGGGTGCGAGCAGTACTTC. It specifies CASARPGGCEQYF.

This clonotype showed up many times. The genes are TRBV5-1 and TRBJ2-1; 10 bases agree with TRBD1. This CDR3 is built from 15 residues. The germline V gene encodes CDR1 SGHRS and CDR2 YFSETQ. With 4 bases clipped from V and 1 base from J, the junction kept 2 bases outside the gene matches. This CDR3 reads CASSEGQGSYNEQFF. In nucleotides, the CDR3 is TGCGCCAGCAGCGAGGGACAGGGGTCCTACAATGAGCAGTTCTTC.

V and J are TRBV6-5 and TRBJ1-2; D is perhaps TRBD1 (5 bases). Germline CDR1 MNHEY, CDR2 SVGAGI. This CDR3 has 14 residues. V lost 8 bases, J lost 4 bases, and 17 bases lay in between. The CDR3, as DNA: TGTGCCAGCCGGACCCTAGGGGAGGGCTATGGCTACACCTTC. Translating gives CASRTLGEGYGYTF.

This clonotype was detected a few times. Here the CDR3 reads CASSFLDGTRKTQYF. The CDR3 DNA sequence: TGTGCCAGCAGTTTCCTGGACGGGACGAGGAAGACCCAGTACTTC. V gene TRBV28 combines with J gene TRBJ2-5; D assignment may be TRBD1 or TRBD2 (5 bases each). There are 15 residues in the CDR3. Looked up from germline, CDR1 is MDHEN and CDR2 is SYDVKM. V was clipped by 3 bases and J by 6 bases, with 17 bases between them.

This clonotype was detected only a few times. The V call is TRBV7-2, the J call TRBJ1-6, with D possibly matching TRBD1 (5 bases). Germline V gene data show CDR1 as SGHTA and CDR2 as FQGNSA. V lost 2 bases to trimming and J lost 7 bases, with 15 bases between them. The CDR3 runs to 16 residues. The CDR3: CASSLNVRVGNSPLHF. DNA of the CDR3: TGTGCCAGCAGCTTAAACGTCAGGGTGGGAAATTCACCCCTCCACTTT.

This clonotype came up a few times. The CDR3 DNA reads TGTGCCAGCAGCCAATCCCGTCAGGGCACTGAGCAGTTCTTC. The encoded protein is CASSQSRQGTEQFF. The rearrangement uses TRBV14 and TRBJ2-1, with a tentative D call TRBD1 (5 bases). Germline CDR1 SGHDN, CDR2 FVKESK. Trimming removed 2 bases at V and 9 bases at J, with 14 bases between. This CDR3 comprises 14 residues.

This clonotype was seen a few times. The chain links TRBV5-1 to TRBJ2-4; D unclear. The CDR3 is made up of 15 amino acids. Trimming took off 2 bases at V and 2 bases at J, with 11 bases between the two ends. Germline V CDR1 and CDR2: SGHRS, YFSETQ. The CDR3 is CASSLVDGTKNIQYF. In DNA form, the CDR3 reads TGCGCCAGCAGCTTAGTGGACGGTACCAAAAACATTCAGTACTTC. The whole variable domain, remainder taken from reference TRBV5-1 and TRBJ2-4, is KAGVTQTPRYLIKTRGQQVTLSCSPISGHRSVSWYQQTPGQGLQFLFEYFSETQRNKGNFPGRFSGRQFSNSRSEMNVSTLELGDSALYLCASSLVDGTKNIQYFGAGTRLSVL.

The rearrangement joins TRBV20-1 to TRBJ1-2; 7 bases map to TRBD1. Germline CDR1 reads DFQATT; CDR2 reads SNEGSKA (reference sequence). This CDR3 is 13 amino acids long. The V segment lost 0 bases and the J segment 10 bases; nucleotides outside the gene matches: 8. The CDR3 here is CSARERQGESYTF. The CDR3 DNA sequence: TGCAGTGCTAGAGAAAGACAGGGTGAATCCTACACCTTC.

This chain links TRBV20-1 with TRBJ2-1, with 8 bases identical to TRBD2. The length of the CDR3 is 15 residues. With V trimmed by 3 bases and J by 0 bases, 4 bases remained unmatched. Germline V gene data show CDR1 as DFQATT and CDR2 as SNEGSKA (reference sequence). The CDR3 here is CSARGAGDSYNEQFF. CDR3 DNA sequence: TGCAGTGCTAGGGGAGCGGGAGACTCCTACAATGAGCAGTTCTTC.

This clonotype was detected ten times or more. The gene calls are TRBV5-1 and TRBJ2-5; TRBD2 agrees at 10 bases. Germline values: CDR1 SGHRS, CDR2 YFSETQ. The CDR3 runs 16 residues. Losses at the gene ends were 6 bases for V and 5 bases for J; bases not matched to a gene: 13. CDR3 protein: CASMLSGTSDAETQYF. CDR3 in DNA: TGCGCCAGCATGCTCTCTGGGACTAGCGATGCGGAGACCCAGTACTTC.

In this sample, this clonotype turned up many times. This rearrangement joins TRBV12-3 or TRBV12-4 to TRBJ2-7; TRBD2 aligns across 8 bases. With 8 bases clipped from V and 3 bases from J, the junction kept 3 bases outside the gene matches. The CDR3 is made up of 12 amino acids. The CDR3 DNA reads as TGTGCCAGCTCCCGGGGGGGCTACGAGCAGTACTTC. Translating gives CASSRGGYEQYF.

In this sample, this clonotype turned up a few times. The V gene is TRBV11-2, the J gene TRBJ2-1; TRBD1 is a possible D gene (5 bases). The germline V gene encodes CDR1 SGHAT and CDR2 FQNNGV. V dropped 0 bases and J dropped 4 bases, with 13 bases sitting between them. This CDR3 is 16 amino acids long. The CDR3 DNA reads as TGTGCCAGCAGCTTAGACACGAGACAGATATACAATGAGCAGTTCTTC. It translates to CASSLDTRQIYNEQFF.

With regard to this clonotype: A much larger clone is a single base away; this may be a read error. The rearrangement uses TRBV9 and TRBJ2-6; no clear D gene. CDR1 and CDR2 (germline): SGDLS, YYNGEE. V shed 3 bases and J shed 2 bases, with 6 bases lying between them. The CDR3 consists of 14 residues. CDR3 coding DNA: TGTGCCAGCAGCGAGCCCCCTGGGGCCAACGTCCTGACTTTC. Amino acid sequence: CASSEPPGANVLTF.

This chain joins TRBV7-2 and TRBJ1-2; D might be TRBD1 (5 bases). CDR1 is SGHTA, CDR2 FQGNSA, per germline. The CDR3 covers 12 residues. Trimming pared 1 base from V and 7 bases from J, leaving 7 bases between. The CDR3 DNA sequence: TGTGCCAGCAGCTTAGGTGGGGGTGGCTACACCTTC. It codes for CASSLGGGGYTF. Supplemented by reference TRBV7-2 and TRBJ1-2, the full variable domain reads GAGVSQSPSNKVTEKGKDVELRCDPISGHTALYWYRQSLGQGLEFLIYFQGNSAPDKSGLPSDRFSAERTGGSVSTLTIQRTQQEDSAVYLCASSLGGGGYTFGSGTRLTVV.

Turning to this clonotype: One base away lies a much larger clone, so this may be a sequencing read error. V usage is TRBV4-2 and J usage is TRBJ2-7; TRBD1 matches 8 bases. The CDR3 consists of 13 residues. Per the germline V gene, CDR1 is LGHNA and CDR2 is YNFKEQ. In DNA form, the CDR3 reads TGTGCCACGGCGGACAGGGAAGGCTACGAGCAGCACTTC. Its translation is CATADREGYEQHF.

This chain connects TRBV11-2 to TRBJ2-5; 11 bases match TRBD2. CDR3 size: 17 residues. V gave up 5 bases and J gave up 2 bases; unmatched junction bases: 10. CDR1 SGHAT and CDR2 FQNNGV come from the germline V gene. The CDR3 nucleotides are TGTGCCAGCAGCCTCCGATCCGGGACTAGCGGACAAGAGACCCAGTACTTC. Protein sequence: CASSLRSGTSGQETQYF.

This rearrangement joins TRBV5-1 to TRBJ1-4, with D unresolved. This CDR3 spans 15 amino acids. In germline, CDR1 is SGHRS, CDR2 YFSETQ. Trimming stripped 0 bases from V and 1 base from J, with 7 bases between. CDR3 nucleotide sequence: TGCGCCAGCAGCTTGGAGGAGGGAACTAATGAAAAACTGTTTTTT. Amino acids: CASSLEEGTNEKLFF.

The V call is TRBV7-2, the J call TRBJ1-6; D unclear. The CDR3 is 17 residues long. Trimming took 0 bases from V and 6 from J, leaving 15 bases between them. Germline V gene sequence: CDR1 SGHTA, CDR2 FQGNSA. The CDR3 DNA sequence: TGTGCCAGCAGCTTAGCGCCCCTAGGCAGTGGTAATTCACCCCTCCACTTT. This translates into CASSLAPLGSGNSPLHF.